This is a list of T cell receptor beta chains from one sample in a study of response to subunit inactivated influenza vaccine. TCRdb analysed the RT-PCR reads with MiXCR anew, one entry per CDR3 protein. The table shows roughly 540,000 distinct CDR3 sequences, with approximately 20% occurring only once. This sample was shared with a second study, whose subject was T cells expressing NK-cell markers.

The material was CD4+ T cells sorted from PBMCs, obtained less than 13 days after vaccination. The receptors shown here come from a man in his fifties who received an inactivated influenza vaccine. The conserved cysteine and the conserved F or W are not part of the CDR3 here. Clone size is not always given. Where it is, it says once, few, many or a class for expanded clones.

NA	TRBV4-3	TRBJ2-1	ASSQEGGNEQF
NA	TRBV10-3	TRBJ1-4	AISAGTGGEKLF
few	TRBV5-1	TRBJ2-7	ASSSRTGGANEQY
NA	TRBV18	TRBJ2-4	ASSPRRGLAKNIQY
NA	TRBV4-1	TRBJ2-1	ASSQEPPSGRSNNEQF
NA	TRBV7-3	TRBJ2-1	ASSLSPASGRLGNEQF
NA	TRBV20-1	TRBJ2-7	SARPDPGGSYEQY
few	TRBV18	TRBJ2-5	ASSPVNGGETQY
NA	TRBV6-2/TRBV6-3	TRBJ1-5	ASSYPTGSNQPQH
many	TRBV29-1	TRBJ2-3	SVAPDTDTQY
NA	TRBV7-3	TRBJ2-1	ASSLGQGAEQF
NA	TRBV11-3	TRBJ2-1	ASSFSTSGSSYNEQF
NA	TRBV7-9	TRBJ2-3	ASSLGGLLGDTQY
NA	TRBV5-1	TRBJ2-1	ASSSRTGGLRSSYNEQF
NA	TRBV4-3	TRBJ1-6	ASSYHRGRNTPLH
few	TRBV4-1	TRBJ2-1	ASSQAGLISYNEQF
few	TRBV11-1	TRBJ2-1	ASSLLPGGEQF
few	TRBV29-1	TRBJ2-3	SVSISRDTQY
NA	TRBV2	TRBJ2-2	ALSKSRTRGIFWTGELF
NA	TRBV18	TRBJ1-1	ASSLRGQNTEAF
NA	TRBV11-3	TRBJ2-1	ASSFRLAGGLNEQF
few	TRBV12-3/TRBV12-4	TRBJ1-2	ASSRDDRAYGYT
NA	TRBV7-6	TRBJ1-4	ASSRDGKLF
NA	TRBV7-9	TRBJ2-1	ASRRHSGSFNEQF
NA	TRBV15	TRBJ2-7	ATSRDRGRGYEQY
few	TRBV5-1	TRBJ2-5	ASSGASSLNQETQY
many	TRBV5-1	TRBJ2-5	ASSQSLTGQETQY
many	TRBV4-2	TRBJ2-7	ASSHSGGAHEQY
NA	TRBV7-8	TRBJ2-7	ASSFVGGPYEQY
many	TRBV10-3	TRBJ2-5	AISESYGAQGTQY
NA	TRBV10-3	TRBJ2-5	AISERTGGADQY
few	TRBV4-3	TRBJ2-1	ASSYDRGGNNEQF
NA	TRBV12-3/TRBV12-4	TRBJ2-7	ASSPAGLAGVAW
NA	TRBV10-3	TRBJ2-6	AIRGTDSAGANVLT
NA	TRBV7-9	TRBJ2-1	ASRRTDSYNEQF
NA	TRBV20-1	TRBJ2-5	SAPSGTETQY
NA	TRBV4-2	TRBJ1-5	ASSQDRIQIGPQH
NA	TRBV25-1	TRBJ1-4	ASSERQGNEKLF
few	TRBV6-5	TRBJ1-2	ASSSPDKSLYGYT